This T cell receptor beta chain was recovered during a study of T-cell reconstitution after alpha-beta-depleted transplantation in children. TCRbeta library construction was performed incorporating unique molecular identifiers. MiXCR, applied by TCRdb to the PCR reads, yields one record per CDR3 protein. The sample carries about 980,000 distinct CDR3 sequences, roughly 29% recorded once. CDR3 length: 14 residues. Trimming took 4 bases from V and 7 from J; bases not matched to a gene: 6. This clonotype came up a few times. The sequence was obtained from a boy in the first two years of life who had a stem cell transplant for SCID, so the T cells may come from the graft donor. The specimen comprised PBMCs, mostly from graft donor cells, sampled 360 days after TCRalphabeta/CD19-depleted stem cell transplant. The genes are TRBV12-3 or TRBV12-4 and TRBJ2-2; TRBD2 aligns across 7 bases. The CDR3 is CASSSRGVGGELFF. CDR3 DNA sequence: TGTGCCAGCAGTTCCCGGGGGGTTGGCGGGGAGCTGTTTTTT.